Sequencing of this T cell receptor (beta chain) was carried out in a study of technical replicates of blood from a handful of donors. Assay used: immunoSEQ multiplex PCR; TCRdb lists only in-frame clones, some missing. The data contain more than 75,000 clones, approximately 90% of them singletons. This CDR3 comprises 15 residues. Germline CDR1 is SGHRS and CDR2 is YFSETQ. V trimming: 4 bases; J trimming: 2 bases; junction bases outside the gene matches: 3. The V gene is TRBV5-1, the J gene TRBJ2-3; 11 bases are a match to TRBD1. The receptor comes from a human donor in good health. The sample was T cells isolated from PBMCs. As DNA, the CDR3 is TGCGCCAGCAGCCCAGGACAGGGGGCCACAGATACGCAGTATTTT. Translation gives CASSPGQGATDTQYF.